The entry that follows covers one TCR beta chain sequence. Its antigen remains unidentified. The CDR3 loop spans 16 amino acids. After removal of 0 bases from V and 2 bases from J, the junction contained 7 bases not matched to a gene. Germline V gene lookup returns CDR1 LGHNA and CDR2 YSLEER. Since all of the isolated RNA was reverse transcribed, expressed TCRB transcripts were what got sequenced. TCRdb's table, derived via immunoSEQ multiplex PCR, lists solely in-frame clones and lacks some. This table holds about 280,000 clones, approximately 15% found once. The source of the sample is a study of beta chain features in type 1 diabetes. Study-wide results and limits: TCRB CDR3s from Type 1 diabetes patients were moderately but significantly shorter in all four CD4+ subsets. The naive, central memory and Treg TCRB repertoires looked more alike in patients than they did in healthy donors.

The chain recombines TRBV4-3 with TRBJ2-7, with 7 bases aligning to TRBD2. This TCR derives from a man between 18 and 35 years old with type 1 diabetes. The material sequenced was naive CD4+ T cells from blood. The CDR3 protein is CASSQDYDGGTYEQYF. The DNA for the CDR3 is TGCGCCAGCAGCCAAGATTATGACGGGGGGACCTACGAGCAGTACTTC.